This TCR beta chain was obtained from a study of spatial heterogeneity in lung cancer. For the study at large: More beta-chain than alpha-chain sequences were consistently detected.

The CDR3 runs 15 residues. CDR1 is SEHNR and CDR2 is FQNEAQ in the germline V gene (reference sequence). Trimming cost V 3 bases and J 8 bases, with 19 bases left between them. TCRdb analysed the 5' RACE reads with MiXCR anew, one entry per CDR3 protein. Here the sample spans tens of thousands of distinct CDR3 sequences, around 13% being singletons. This clonotype was seen many times. Time point: sample taken at primary tumor resection. Tumor, nontumor lung or frozen PBMC supplied whole RNA, sequenced without sorting. The sequencing here drew on PBMCs, taken at surgery. This clonotype was obtained from a male donor with early-stage non-small cell lung cancer. The J gene is TRBJ1-2, the V gene TRBV7-9; D gene unclear. CDR3 region: CASSFLTSTPRGYTF. DNA for the CDR3: TGTGCCAGCAGCTTTCTGACCTCAACCCCGAGGGGCTACACCTTC.